The present T cell receptor (beta chain) was sequenced within a study of T cells in tuberculosis. The CDR3 extends over 13 amino acids. V was pared by 3 bases and J by 6 bases, with 10 bases between. CDR1 is SGHKS and CDR2 is YYEKEE in the germline V gene (reference sequence). The protocol was immunoSEQ multiplex PCR, while the TCRdb copy is restricted to in-frame clones and leaves out a portion. The sample has tens of thousands of clones, roughly nine tenths seen once. Each donor contributed 100,000 or so T cells on average, unsorted. The rearrangement links TRBV5-5 to TRBJ1-5; the D is unclear. The source of this sequence is a donor aged 10-29 years with latent tuberculosis or without tuberculosis infection. The sample consisted of PBMCs. Here the CDR3 reads CASSSYESQPQHF. The CDR3 region has the DNA TGTGCCAGCAGCTCGTATGAGAGTCAGCCCCAGCATTTT. The full variable domain, in which reference TRBV5-5 and TRBJ1-5 provide the parts outside the CDR3, is DAGVTQSPTHLIKTRGQQVTLRCSPISGHKSVSWYQQVLGQGPQFIFQYYEKEERGRGNFPDRFSARQFPNYSSELNVNALLLGDSALYLCASSSYESQPQHFGDGTRLSIL.